Below are 4 T cell receptor beta chains sequenced from a single sample in a study of cytomegalovirus exposure and HLA in healthy donors. The primer mix had 60 Vbeta and 13 Jbeta primers. Sequencing used immunoSEQ multiplex PCR; TCRdb keeps in-frame clones, though not all of them. This sample has 110,000 to 150,000 clones, with about four fifths found just once. Source material: PBMCs. These receptors were obtained from a man aged 40-49 years in good health and CMV-seronegative.

This chain joins TRBV30 and TRBJ1-2, with 7 nucleotides matching TRBD1. The CDR3 contains 14 residues. V shed 0 bases and J 4 bases; nucleotides not matched to a gene: 5. Germline V lookup: CDR1 GTSNPN, CDR2 SVGIG (reference sequence). The DNA for the CDR3 is TGTGCCTGGAGTGTTAACTACAGGGGCTATGGCTACACCTTC. Its translation is CAWSVNYRGYGYTF.

This chain joins TRBV28 and TRBJ2-2, with D perhaps TRBD1 (6 bases). V shed 3 bases and J shed 4 bases, with 12 bases lying between them. The CDR3 runs to 15 residues. Germline CDR1 is MDHEN and CDR2 is SYDVKM. CDR3 loop: CASSLSGESTGELFF. In nucleotides, the CDR3 is TGTGCCAGCAGTTTGTCAGGGGAAAGCACCGGGGAGCTGTTTTTT.

The CDR3 region has the DNA TGTGCCAGCAGCCTAAGGGGACAGCTGAACACTGAAGCTTTCTTT. It yields the protein CASSLRGQLNTEAFF. The chain is built from TRBV7-8 and TRBJ1-1; 7 positions match TRBD1. CDR1 is SGHVS, CDR2 FQNEAQ, per germline. V lost 5 bases to trimming and J lost 0 bases; unmatched junction nucleotides: 6. CDR3 size: 15 residues.

The chain joins TRBV21-1 to TRBJ2-5; the D segment call TRBD1 is taken from the table without a DNA check. TRBV21-1 is given as a pseudogene. The CDR3 loop spans 18 amino acids. Here the CDR3 reads CASSKRRLGQGVQETQYF. CDR3 sequence (DNA): TGTGCCAGCAGCAAAAGGAGGTTGGGACAGGGGGTTCAAGAGACCCAGTACTTC.